The clone carrying this TCR beta chain was seen only a few times. The sample is drawn from a study of blood T cells in healthy people across ages. The germline V and J ends were trimmed by 2 bases and 1 base, with 6 bases remaining between them. CDR3 size: 14 residues. The germline CDR1 and CDR2 sequences are ENHRY and SYGVKD. Through a sample-barcoded 5' primer and a J-beta primer mix, a second PCR was run for roughly 7 to 12 cycles. A template-switch adaptor with 12 random nucleotides tagged each cDNA molecule. TCRdb re-called the 5' RACE reads with MiXCR, one entry per CDR3 protein. The repertoire holds some 1.5 million distinct CDR3 sequences, with roughly 27% as singletons.

The sequencing sample was made of blood. The TCR was taken from a woman aged 25 to 39 in good health. The chain carries TRBV10-3 and TRBJ2-1; D remains unclear. Here the CDR3 reads CAISEGASYNEQFF. The CDR3 DNA follows: TGTGCCATCAGTGAGGGAGCGTCCTACAATGAGCAGTTCTTC.